This T cell receptor beta chain comes out of a study of radiotherapy plus CTLA-4 blockade in lung cancer (dated by TCRdb to between 2018 and 2020). Context from the whole study: Objective responses were observed in 15% to 20% of enrolled patients, and disease control was achieved in approximately 32%. Study-wide conclusions, independent of this receptor: After treatment with radiotherapy and ipilimumab, TCR clones that originated in tumors expanded in peripheral blood. Early dynamic changes in blood T cell clones, together with increased serum interferon-beta after radiation, were reported as the strongest predictors of response.

The protocol used for the library was the immunoSEQ multiplex PCR assay. TCRdb took this table from immuneACCESS and kept in-frame rearrangements with V and J called. Such tables lack part of the clones; where checked against another copy, unresolved V genes explain under half of the gap, and the rest is unexplained. This sample holds over 60,000 clones; roughly 87% were observed only once. The ten largest account for 35% to 50% of the sample. Of note for this clone: What this receptor recognizes is not known. No clone much larger than this one lies a single base away; base qualities are absent.

Spanning cysteine to phenylalanine, the CDR3 consists of 15 amino acids. Only the CDR3 part of the read is kept: 45 bases, read in frame from the first base. Trimming leaves V shorter by 2 bases and J shorter by 4 bases, with the junction holding 5 bases beyond the gene matches. CDR1 and CDR2 are read off the germline V gene as SQVTM and ANQGSEA. Focal radiation therapy combined with CTLA-4 blockade (ipilimumab) was tested in patients with chemo-refractory metastatic non-small-cell lung cancer. Material: peripheral blood, obtained from a patient treated with radiotherapy plus ipilimumab. This receptor was taken from a human donor with non-small cell lung cancer that progressed on radiotherapy plus ipilimumab. The sequence is built from TRBV29-1 and TRBJ2-2; 9 central nucleotides agree with TRBD2. This receptor carries the CDR3 CSVESPSGATGELFF. The DNA is TGCAGCGTTGAAAGTCCTAGCGGGGCCACCGGGGAGCTGTTTTTT.